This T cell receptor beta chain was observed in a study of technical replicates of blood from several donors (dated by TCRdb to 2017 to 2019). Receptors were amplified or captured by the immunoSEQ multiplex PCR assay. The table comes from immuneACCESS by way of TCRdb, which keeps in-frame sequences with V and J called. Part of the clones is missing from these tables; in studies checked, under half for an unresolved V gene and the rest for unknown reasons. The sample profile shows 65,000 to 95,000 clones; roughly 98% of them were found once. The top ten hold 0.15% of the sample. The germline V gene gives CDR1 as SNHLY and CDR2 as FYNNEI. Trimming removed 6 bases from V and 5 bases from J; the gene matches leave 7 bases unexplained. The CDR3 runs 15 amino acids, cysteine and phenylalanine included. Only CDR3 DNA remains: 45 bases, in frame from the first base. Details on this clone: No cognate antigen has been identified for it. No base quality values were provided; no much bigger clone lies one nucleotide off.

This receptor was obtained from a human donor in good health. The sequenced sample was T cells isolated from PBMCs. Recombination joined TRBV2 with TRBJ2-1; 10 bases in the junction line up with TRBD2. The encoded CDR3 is CASRVLAGADNEQFF. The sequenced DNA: TGTGCCAGCAGAGTTCTAGCGGGAGCCGACAATGAGCAGTTCTTC.